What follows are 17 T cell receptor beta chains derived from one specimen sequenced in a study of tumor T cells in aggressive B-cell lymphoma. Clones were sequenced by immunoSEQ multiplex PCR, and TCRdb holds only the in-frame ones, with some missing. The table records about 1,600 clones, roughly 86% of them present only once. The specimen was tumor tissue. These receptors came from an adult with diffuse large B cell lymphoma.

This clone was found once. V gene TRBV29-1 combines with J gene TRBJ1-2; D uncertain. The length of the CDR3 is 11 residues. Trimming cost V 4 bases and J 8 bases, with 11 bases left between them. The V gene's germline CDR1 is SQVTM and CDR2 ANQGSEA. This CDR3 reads CSVVEVQGYTF. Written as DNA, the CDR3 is TGCAGCGTTGTAGAGGTACAGGGCTACACCTTC.

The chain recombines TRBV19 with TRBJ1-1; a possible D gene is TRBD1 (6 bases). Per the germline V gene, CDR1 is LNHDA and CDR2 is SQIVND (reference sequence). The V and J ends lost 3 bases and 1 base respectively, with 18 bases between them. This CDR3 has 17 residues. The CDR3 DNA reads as TGTGCCAGTAGTATCATGGGACATTTGTCCCAGAACACTGAAGCTTTCTTT. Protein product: CASSIMGHLSQNTEAFF.

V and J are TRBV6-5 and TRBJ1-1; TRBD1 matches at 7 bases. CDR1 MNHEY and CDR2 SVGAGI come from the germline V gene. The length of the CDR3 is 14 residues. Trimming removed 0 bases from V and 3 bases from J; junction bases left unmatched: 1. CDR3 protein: CASSYSRGYTEAFF. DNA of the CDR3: TGTGCCAGCAGTTACTCCAGGGGGTACACTGAAGCTTTCTTT.

The CDR3 nucleotides read TGTGCCAGCAGCCCCGTAGCGGGAGTACGGCACAATGAGCAGTTCTTC. Protein: CASSPVAGVRHNEQFF. The chain is built from TRBV27 and TRBJ2-1, with 9 bases identical to TRBD2. The CDR3 has 16 residues. V was pared by 6 bases and J by 5 bases, with 11 bases of the junction left unmatched. Germline CDR1 reads MNHEY; CDR2 reads SMNVEV (reference sequence).

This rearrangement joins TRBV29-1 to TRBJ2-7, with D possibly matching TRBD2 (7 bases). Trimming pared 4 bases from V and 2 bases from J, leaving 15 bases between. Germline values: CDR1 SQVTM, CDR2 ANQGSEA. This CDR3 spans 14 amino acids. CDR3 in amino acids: CSVVAEGGAYEQYF. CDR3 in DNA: TGCAGCGTTGTGGCGGAGGGGGGGGCCTACGAGCAGTACTTC.

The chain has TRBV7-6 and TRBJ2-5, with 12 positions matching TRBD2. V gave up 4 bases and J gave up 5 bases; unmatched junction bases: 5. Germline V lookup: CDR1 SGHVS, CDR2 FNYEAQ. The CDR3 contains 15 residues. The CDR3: CASSSGLAGLETQYF. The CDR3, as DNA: TGTGCCAGCAGCTCCGGACTAGCGGGATTGGAGACCCAGTACTTC.

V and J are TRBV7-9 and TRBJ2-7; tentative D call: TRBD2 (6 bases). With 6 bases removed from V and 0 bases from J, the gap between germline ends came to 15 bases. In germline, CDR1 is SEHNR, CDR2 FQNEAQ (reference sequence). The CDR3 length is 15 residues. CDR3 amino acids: CASSPVADYSYEQYF. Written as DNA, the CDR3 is TGTGCCAGCAGTCCCGTAGCGGACTACTCCTACGAGCAGTACTTC.

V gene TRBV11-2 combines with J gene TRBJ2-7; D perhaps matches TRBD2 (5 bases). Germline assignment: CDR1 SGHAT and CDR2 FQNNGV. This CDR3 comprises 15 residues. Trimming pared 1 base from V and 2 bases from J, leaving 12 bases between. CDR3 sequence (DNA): TGTGCCAGCAGCTTAGCGCGACTAAGCCCCTACGAGCAGTACTTC. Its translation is CASSLARLSPYEQYF.

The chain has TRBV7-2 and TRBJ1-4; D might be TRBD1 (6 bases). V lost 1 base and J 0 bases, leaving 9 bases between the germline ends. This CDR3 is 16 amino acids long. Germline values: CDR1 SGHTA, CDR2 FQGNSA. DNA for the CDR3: TGTGCCAGCAGCTTAGAAGGGGGTCCAACTAATGAAAAACTGTTTTTT. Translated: CASSLEGGPTNEKLFF. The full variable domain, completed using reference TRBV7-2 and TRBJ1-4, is GAGVSQSPSNKVTEKGKDVELRCDPISGHTALYWYRQSLGQGLEFLIYFQGNSAPDKSGLPSDRFSAERTGGSVSTLTIQRTQQEDSAVYLCASSLEGGPTNEKLFFGSGTQLSVL.

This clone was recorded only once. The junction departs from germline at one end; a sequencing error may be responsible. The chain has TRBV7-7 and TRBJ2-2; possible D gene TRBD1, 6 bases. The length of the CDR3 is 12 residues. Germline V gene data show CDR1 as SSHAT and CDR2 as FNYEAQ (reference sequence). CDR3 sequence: CASSPGAGELFF. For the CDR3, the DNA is TGTGCTAGCAGCCCAGGGGCCGGGGAGCTGTTTTTT.

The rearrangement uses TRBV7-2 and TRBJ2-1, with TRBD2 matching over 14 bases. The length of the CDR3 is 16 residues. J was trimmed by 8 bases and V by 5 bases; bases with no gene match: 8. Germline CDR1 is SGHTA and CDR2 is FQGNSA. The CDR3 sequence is CASSEWGLAGDDEQFF. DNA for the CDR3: TGTGCCAGCAGCGAGTGGGGACTAGCGGGAGATGATGAGCAGTTCTTC.

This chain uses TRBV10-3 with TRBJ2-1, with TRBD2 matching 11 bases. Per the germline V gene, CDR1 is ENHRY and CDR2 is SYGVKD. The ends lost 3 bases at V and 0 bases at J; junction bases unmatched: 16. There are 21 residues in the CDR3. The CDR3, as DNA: TGTGCCATCAGTGACCTAGCCGGGACTAGCGGAGGCCTGAGCTCCTACAATGAGCAGTTCTTC. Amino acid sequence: CAISDLAGTSGGLSSYNEQFF.

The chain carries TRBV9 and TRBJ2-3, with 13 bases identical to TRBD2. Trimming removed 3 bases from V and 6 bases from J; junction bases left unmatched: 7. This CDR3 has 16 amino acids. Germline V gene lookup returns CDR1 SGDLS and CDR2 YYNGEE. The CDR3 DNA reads TGTGCCAGCAGCGACCCGGGACTAGCGGGACGTGATACGCAGTATTTT. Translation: CASSDPGLAGRDTQYF.

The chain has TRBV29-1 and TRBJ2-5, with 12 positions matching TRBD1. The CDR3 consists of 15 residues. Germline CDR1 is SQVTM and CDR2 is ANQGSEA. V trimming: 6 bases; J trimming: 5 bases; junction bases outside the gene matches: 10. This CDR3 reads CSVTPGTGGRETQYF. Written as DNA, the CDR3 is TGCAGCGTGACCCCCGGGACAGGGGGCCGGGAGACCCAGTACTTC. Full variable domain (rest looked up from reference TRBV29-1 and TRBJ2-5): SAVISQKPSRDICQRGTSLTIQCQVDSQVTMMFWYRQQPGQSLTLIATANQGSEATYESGFVIDKFPISRPNLTFSTLTVSNMSPEDSSIYLCSVTPGTGGRETQYFGPGTRLLVL.

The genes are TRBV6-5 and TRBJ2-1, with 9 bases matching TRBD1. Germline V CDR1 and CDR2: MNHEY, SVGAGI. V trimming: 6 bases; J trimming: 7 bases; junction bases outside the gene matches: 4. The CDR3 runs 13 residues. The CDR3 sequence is CASRGQGPNEQFF. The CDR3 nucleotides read TGTGCCAGCAGAGGACAGGGGCCTAATGAGCAGTTCTTC.

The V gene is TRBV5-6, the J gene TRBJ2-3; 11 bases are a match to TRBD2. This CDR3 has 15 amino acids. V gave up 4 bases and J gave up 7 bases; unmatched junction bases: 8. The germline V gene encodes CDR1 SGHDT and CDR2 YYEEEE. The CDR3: CASSPTLAGDYTQYF. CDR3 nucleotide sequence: TGTGCCAGCAGCCCTACACTAGCGGGAGATTATACGCAGTATTTT.

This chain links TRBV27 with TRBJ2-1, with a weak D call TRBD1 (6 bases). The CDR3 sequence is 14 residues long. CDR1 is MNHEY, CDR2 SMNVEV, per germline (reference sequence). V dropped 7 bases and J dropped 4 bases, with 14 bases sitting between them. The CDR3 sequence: CASIPDRTYNEQFF. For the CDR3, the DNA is TGTGCCAGCATTCCGGACAGAACTTACAATGAGCAGTTCTTC.